This passage covers 4 T cell receptor beta chains from one sample sequenced in a study of blood T cell repertoires in COVID-19 (TCRdb year 2020). The receptor library was made with the immunoSEQ multiplex PCR assay. TCRdb retrieved this table from immuneACCESS and kept in-frame rearrangements only. Not all clones are present; in checked studies, unresolved V genes account for under half, and no reason is known for the remainder. For this sample there are 200,000 or so clones; around 81% appear just once. Roughly 6% of the sample is in the top ten clones. Sequenced: peripheral blood. These receptors all come from a woman aged 70-85 years with acute or convalescent COVID-19.

The chain combines TRBV7-9 with TRBJ2-7, with TRBD2 matching 9 bases. V lost 4 bases and J lost 0; bases outside the gene matches: 4. The CDR3 spans 15 residues. Germline values: CDR1 SEHNR, CDR2 FQNEAQ (reference sequence). CDR3 in DNA: TGTGCCAGCAGCTCACGACTAGCGGCCTCCTACGAGCAGTACTTC. Translating it yields CASSSRLAASYEQYF.

The rearrangement uses TRBV28 and TRBJ1-3; D is possibly TRBD1 (5 bases). V shed 8 bases and J shed 3 bases, with 14 bases lying between them. The CDR3 sequence is 14 residues long. Germline CDR1 reads MDHEN; CDR2 reads SYDVKM. The CDR3 sequence is CASVTQGDGNTIYF. For the CDR3, the DNA is TGTGCCAGCGTAACTCAGGGCGATGGAAACACCATATATTTT.

This sequence joins TRBV5-6 and TRBJ2-1, with TRBD1 as a possible D gene (6 bases). The CDR3 runs to 17 residues. Trimming took 4 bases from V and 0 from J, leaving 17 bases between them. Germline assignment: CDR1 SGHDT and CDR2 YYEEEE. CDR3 residues: CASSRQVALNSYNEQFF. CDR3 in DNA: TGTGCCAGCAGCCGACAGGTAGCTCTTAACTCCTACAATGAGCAGTTCTTC.

The chain is built from TRBV28 and TRBJ1-6, with D maybe TRBD1 (5 bases). Deletions cut 8 bases from V and 6 bases from J, with 8 bases between. The CDR3 loop spans 12 amino acids. Germline V lookup: CDR1 MDHEN, CDR2 SYDVKM. The chain's CDR3 is CASGRGNSPLHF. The DNA for the CDR3 is TGTGCCAGCGGTAGGGGTAATTCACCCCTCCACTTT.